The present TCR beta chain was sequenced within a study of identical twins. Each CDR3 protein gets one entry after TCRdb re-called the 5' RACE reads with MiXCR. The data show 200,000 to 300,000 distinct CDR3 sequences, around 7% seen once. The V and J ends lost 0 bases and 2 bases respectively, with 12 bases between them. This CDR3 contains 16 residues. Germline V lookup: CDR1 LGHNA, CDR2 YNFKEQ. These data were also filed under a second study, of yellow fever vaccine responses in identical twins.

The TCR sequence derives from a young woman in good health. The chain carries TRBV4-2 and TRBJ2-3, with D hard to call. Input material: memory (CD45RO+) T cells sorted from blood. CDR3 residues: CASSQDLSGATDTQYF. CDR3 DNA sequence: TGTGCCAGCAGCCAAGATCTTTCCGGTGCCACAGATACGCAGTATTTT.